This TCR beta chain is from a study of low-dose radiotherapy and immunotherapy resistance in tumors. Across the whole study: Nivolumab was given to patients as a 240 mg flat dose every two weeks, and ipilimumab at 1 mg/kg every six weeks. Both were delivered intravenously.

Stated time point: after trial treatment. Regarding treatment: LDRT plus nivolumab, ipilimumab, low-dose cyclophosphamide and aspirin (RACIN trial). Every donor was treated with nivolumab, ipilimumab, aspirin, low-dose cyclophosphamide and also low-dose radiotherapy. All eligible patients presented with advanced solid tumors that contained no tumor-infiltrating lymphocytes. Germline lookup yields CDR1 SGHAT and CDR2 FQNNGV. The V end was cut by 5 bases, the J end by 6 bases, with 7 bases between. The CDR3 has 12 residues. Primers used for first-strand cDNA, a TRAV- and TRBV-specific set, covered both alpha and beta chains. TCR amplification ran 20 PCR cycles using constant-region and V-primer adapter primers. With in vitro transcription, the isolated mRNA was amplified. TCRdb used MiXCR to reprocess the reads, holding one entry per CDR3 protein. The sample shows roughly 100,000 distinct CDR3 sequences, under 25% of them seen only once.

This clonotype has ten or more counts. This sequence joins TRBV11-2 and TRBJ2-2; tentative D call: TRBD1 (5 bases). Sequenced material: PBMCs, taken after low-dose radiotherapy plus immunotherapy. This sequence originates from a male donor with prostate cancer. DNA of the CDR3: TGTGCCAGCAGCAGGGGTTCCGGGGAGCTGTTTTTT. This codes for CASSRGSGELFF.